These 5 T cell receptor beta chains were sequenced from one sample in a study of blood T cell repertoires in COVID-19. TCRdb keeps only in-frame clones here, not all; method: immunoSEQ multiplex PCR. The sample has about 360,000 clones, roughly 86% seen once; the top ten hold around 2.9%. Material for sequencing was peripheral blood. These TCRs come from a human donor in a cohort sampled during active COVID-19.

The chain uses TRBV7-8 and TRBJ2-7, with D possibly TRBD1 on 6 matching bases. The CDR3 totals 15 residues. CDR1 is SGHVS and CDR2 is FQNEAQ in the germline V gene. The germline V and J ends were trimmed by 2 bases and 2 bases, with 13 bases remaining between them. In DNA, the CDR3 is TGTGCCAGCAGCTTACGCAGGGGCCTGCCCTACGAGCAGTACTTC. Translated: CASSLRRGLPYEQYF.

The chain is built from TRBV29-1 and TRBJ2-1; 13 bases fit TRBD2. After removal of 4 bases from V and 2 bases from J, the junction contained 8 bases not matched to a gene. The CDR3 runs to 17 residues. CDR1 and CDR2 (germline): SQVTM, ANQGSEA. Written as DNA, the CDR3 is TGCAGCGTTGTGGGACTAGCGGGATCTTCCCCCTACAATGAGCAGTTCTTC. This encodes CSVVGLAGSSPYNEQFF.

V gene TRBV2 combines with J gene TRBJ2-5, with 9 bases lining up with TRBD1. The V segment lost 9 bases and the J segment 2 bases; nucleotides outside the gene matches: 7. The CDR3 loop spans 14 amino acids. The V gene's germline CDR1 is SNHLY and CDR2 FYNNEI. The CDR3 here is CARTGGSSQETQYF. For the CDR3, the DNA is TGTGCCAGGACAGGGGGATCATCTCAAGAGACCCAGTACTTC.

The chain employs TRBV7-9 and TRBJ1-1; TRBD1 aligns across 9 bases. The CDR3 consists of 18 residues. The germline gives CDR1 SEHNR, CDR2 FQNEAQ (reference sequence). After removal of 1 base from V and 0 bases from J, the junction contained 9 bases not matched to a gene. The CDR3 protein is CASSLGPLGQGMNTEAFF. CDR3 nucleotide sequence: TGTGCCAGCAGCTTAGGTCCCCTGGGACAGGGAATGAACACTGAAGCTTTCTTT.

To note about this clone: A single base separates this from a much larger clone, so it may be a read error. V usage is TRBV5-6 and J usage is TRBJ1-1, with 7 bases identical to TRBD1. Trimming took 4 bases from V and 0 from J; bases not matched to a gene: 3. Germline CDR1 SGHDT, CDR2 YYEEEE. The CDR3 extends over 14 amino acids. CDR3 residues: CASSPGTVNTEAFF. CDR3 sequence (DNA): TGTGCCAGCAGCCCCGGGACAGTGAACACTGAAGCTTTCTTT.